This T cell receptor (beta chain) comes out of a study of human T cells and chemical hapten exposure. Study as a whole: Subjects had 2% DPC placed on 2 cm by 2 cm of upper inner arm skin for sensitization. Alopecia areata, totalis or universalis affected patients who were mostly female.

As for time point: pre-sensitization, week 0. Noted treatment: therapeutic diphenylcyclopropenone sensitization with weekly scalp DPC. This clonotype turned up a few times. CDR1 and CDR2 from the germline V gene are MDHEN and SYDVKM. Trimming left V 5 bases short and J 0 bases short, with 17 bases between. The CDR3 is 17 amino acids. Unique molecular identifiers were attached to individual cDNA molecules within the library. TCRdb reanalysed the RACE reads using MiXCR and keeps one entry per CDR3 protein. The table records 270,000 or so distinct CDR3 sequences, approximately 8% of them present only once.

The clonotype comes from a man aged 18 to 35 with alopecia areata. Some clones in this sample may be carry-over from other donors' samples. V is TRBV28 and J is TRBJ2-4, with D possibly being TRBD1 (5 bases). Sequenced material: whole blood, taken in connection with sensitization to the hapten diphenylcyclopropenone (DPC). The DNA of the CDR3 is TGTGCCAGCAGTCCCCTTCGACAGAATCTAGCCAAAAACATTCAGTACTTC. Translated: CASSPLRQNLAKNIQYF.